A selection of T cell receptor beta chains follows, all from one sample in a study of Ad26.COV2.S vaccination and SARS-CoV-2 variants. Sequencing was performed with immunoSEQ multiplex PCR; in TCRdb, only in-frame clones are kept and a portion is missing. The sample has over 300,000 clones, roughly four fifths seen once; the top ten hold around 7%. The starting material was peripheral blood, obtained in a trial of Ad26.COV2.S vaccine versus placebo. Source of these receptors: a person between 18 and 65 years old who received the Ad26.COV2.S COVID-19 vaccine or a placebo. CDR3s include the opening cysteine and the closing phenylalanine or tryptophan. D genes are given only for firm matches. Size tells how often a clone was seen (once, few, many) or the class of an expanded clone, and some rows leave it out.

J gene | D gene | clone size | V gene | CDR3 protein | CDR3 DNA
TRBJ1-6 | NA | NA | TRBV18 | CASSPPQGNSPLHF | TGTGCCAGCTCACCACCGCAGGGAAATTCACCCCTCCACTTT
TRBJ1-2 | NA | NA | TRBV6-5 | CASSAGQGNYGYTF | TGTGCCAGCAGCGCGGGGCAGGGGAACTATGGCTACACCTTC
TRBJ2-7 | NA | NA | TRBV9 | CASSPSEGWVGFDEQYF | TGTGCCAGCAGCCCCTCGGAGGGCTGGGTGGGTTTCGACGAGCAGTACTTC
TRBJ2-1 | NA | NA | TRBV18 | CASSPRNGLDEQFF | TGTGCCAGCTCACCACGAAACGGGTTGGATGAGCAGTTCTTC
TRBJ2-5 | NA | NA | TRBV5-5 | CASSLGREETQYF | TGTGCCAGCAGCTTGGGGCGGGAAGAGACCCAGTACTTC
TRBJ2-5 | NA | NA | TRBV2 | CASSENEETQYF | TGTGCCAGCAGTGAAAATGAGGAGACCCAGTACTTC
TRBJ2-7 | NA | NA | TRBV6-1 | CASSEIWGTGTYEQYF | TGTGCCAGCAGTGAAATATGGGGTACTGGGACCTACGAGCAGTACTTC
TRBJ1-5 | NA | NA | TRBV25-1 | CASQPGRGISQPQHF | TGTGCCAGCCAACCAGGAAGGGGGATTTCTCAGCCCCAGCATTTT
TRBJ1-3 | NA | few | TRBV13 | CASSPRAGGTGNTIYF | TGTGCCAGCAGCCCCCGGGCCGGGGGCACTGGAAACACCATATATTTT
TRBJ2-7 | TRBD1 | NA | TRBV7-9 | CASSLRDSTYEQYF | TGTGCCAGCAGCTTACGGGACAGTACCTACGAGCAGTACTTC
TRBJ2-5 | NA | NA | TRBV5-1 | CASSFGIGGQETQYF | TGCGCCAGCAGCTTCGGAATTGGGGGCCAAGAGACCCAGTACTTC
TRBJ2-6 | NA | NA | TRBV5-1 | CASSNVFSSGANVLTF | TGCGCCAGCAGCAACGTCTTTAGCTCTGGGGCCAACGTCCTGACTTTC
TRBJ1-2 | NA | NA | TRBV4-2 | CASSQDRSGFAGYTF | TGTGCCAGCAGCCAAGATAGGTCTGGTTTCGCTGGCTACACCTTC
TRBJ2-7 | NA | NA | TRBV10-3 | CANGETSSSYEQYF | TGTGCCAACGGGGAGACAAGTAGCTCCTACGAGCAGTACTTC
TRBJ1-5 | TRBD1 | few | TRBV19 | CASSMAGGINQPQHF | TGTGCCAGTAGTATGGCAGGGGGCATTAATCAGCCCCAGCATTTT
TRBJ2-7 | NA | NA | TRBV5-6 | CASSLLDYEQYF | TGTGCCAGCAGCTTGCTGGACTACGAGCAGTACTTC
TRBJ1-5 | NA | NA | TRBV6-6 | CASSYPHSGGNQPQHF | TGTGCCAGCAGTTACCCCCACAGTGGGGGCAATCAGCCCCAGCATTTT
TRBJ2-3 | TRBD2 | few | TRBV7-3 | CASSLAGDADTQYF | TGTGCCAGCAGCCTAGCGGGAGACGCCGATACGCAGTATTTT
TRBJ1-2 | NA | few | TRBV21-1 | CASRGGRNYGYTF | TGTGCCAGCAGAGGGGGGAGAAACTATGGCTACACCTTC
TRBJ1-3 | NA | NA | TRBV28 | CASSLMQGTAGNTIYF | TGTGCCAGCAGTTTAATGCAGGGTACGGCTGGAAACACCATATATTTT
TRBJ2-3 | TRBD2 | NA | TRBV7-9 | CASSASGERQYF | TGTGCCAGCAGCGCAAGCGGGGAAAGGCAGTATTTT
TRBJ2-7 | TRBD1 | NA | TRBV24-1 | CATAGQGAEQYF | TGTGCCACGGCGGGACAGGGAGCCGAGCAGTACTTC
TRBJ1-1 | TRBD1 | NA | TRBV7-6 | CASSTRGTGWHTEAFF | TGTGCCAGCAGCACCCGCGGGACAGGGTGGCACACTGAAGCTTTCTTT
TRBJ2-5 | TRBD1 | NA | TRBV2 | CASFSDRLLKTQYF | TGTGCCAGCTTCTCGGACAGGTTATTAAAGACCCAGTACTTC
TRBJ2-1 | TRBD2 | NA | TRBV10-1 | CASSGGAGGPGEQFF | TGCGCCAGCAGTGGGGGAGCGGGAGGGCCAGGTGAGCAGTTCTTC
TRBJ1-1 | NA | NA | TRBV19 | CASSPGGLEAFF | TGTGCCAGTAGCCCGGGGGGGTTAGAAGCTTTCTTT
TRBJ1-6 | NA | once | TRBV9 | CASSVEVTGGSPLHF | TGTGCCAGCAGCGTAGAGGTGACAGGTGGATCACCCCTCCACTTT
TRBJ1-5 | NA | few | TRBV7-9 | CASSPPGGQPQHF | TGTGCCAGCAGCCCCCCAGGCGGACAGCCCCAGCATTTT
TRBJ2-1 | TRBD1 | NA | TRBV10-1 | CASSEGWDGTGYEDEKQFF | TGCGCCAGCAGTGAAGGGTGGGATGGGACAGGGTATGAGGATGAGAAGCAGTTCTTC
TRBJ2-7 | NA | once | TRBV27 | CASSFSLRGGLYPPEQYF | TGTGCCAGCAGTTTTTCCCTTCGTGGAGGACTATACCCGCCCGAGCAGTACTTC